The 9 T cell receptor beta chains reported below all come from one sample, sequenced in a study of vaccination effects on CD4 cells after COVID-19. These receptors lack a known antigen. The protocol was immunoSEQ multiplex PCR, while the TCRdb copy is restricted to in-frame clones and leaves out a portion. Of about 54,000 clones in the sample, 75% to 90% are singletons; the top ten hold roughly 2.3%. Before any sequencing was done, the ViraFEST assay used viral peptide pools to expand antigen-specific CD4+ T cells. A 10-day culture period preceded the isolation of CD4+ T cells. This specimen was CD4+ T cells from PBMCs cultured with HCoV-229E spike peptides, taken before COVID-19 vaccination. These receptors were taken from a human donor who received a COVID-19 vaccine.

The chain uses TRBV4-3 and TRBJ2-2; D ambiguous. The CDR3 consists of 15 residues. Per the germline V gene, CDR1 is LGHNA and CDR2 is YSLEER. V was clipped by 0 bases and J by 4 bases, with 9 bases between them. The CDR3 nucleotides read TGCGCCAGCAGCCAAGAGGGCACTACCACCGGGGAGCTGTTTTTT. Its protein product is CASSQEGTTTGELFF.

This clone appeared a single time. This chain links TRBV4-1 with TRBJ2-2; 8 nucleotides agree with TRBD2. Germline trimming cut 8 bases from V and 6 bases from J; bases unmatched to any gene: 11. The CDR3 is 15 amino acids. Looked up from germline, CDR1 is MGHRA and CDR2 is YSYEKL. The CDR3: CASEKGLGAAGELFF. The CDR3, as DNA: TGCGCCAGCGAAAAGGGACTAGGGGCGGCCGGGGAGCTGTTTTTT.

The rearrangement links TRBV9 to TRBJ2-1; 10 nucleotides match TRBD2. V was pared by 0 bases and J by 9 bases, with 9 bases of the junction left unmatched. Germline assignment: CDR1 SGDLS and CDR2 YYNGEE. CDR3 length equals 16 residues. Here the CDR3 reads CASSVAPSGGIGEQFF. The CDR3 DNA reads as TGTGCCAGCAGCGTAGCGCCTAGCGGGGGTATTGGTGAGCAGTTCTTC.

The J gene is TRBJ2-3, the V gene TRBV14; D not certain. This CDR3 comprises 13 residues. Trimming stripped 2 bases from V and 9 bases from J, with 12 bases between. Germline V gene sequence: CDR1 SGHDN, CDR2 FVKESK. The CDR3 region is CASSQLKLGTQYF. The CDR3 DNA reads as TGTGCCAGCAGCCAACTCAAGCTGGGGACGCAGTATTTT.

The V and J genes are TRBV6-6 and TRBJ1-3; unclear D gene. The V gene lost 2 bases and the J gene lost 1 base, with 9 bases spanning the gap. Germline V gene sequence: CDR1 MNHNY, CDR2 SVGAGI (reference sequence). The CDR3 consists of 15 residues. The CDR3 bases are TGTGCCAGCAGTTACCCGATCACTTCTGGAAACACCATATATTTT. This translates into CASSYPITSGNTIYF.

This clone is a singleton in its sample. This rearrangement joins TRBV7-3 to TRBJ1-1, with D possibly TRBD1 on 6 matching bases. V was cut by 1 base and J by 3 bases, with 15 bases left in between. The CDR3 contains 16 residues. Germline values: CDR1 SGHTA, CDR2 FQGTGA. In DNA, the CDR3 is TGTGCCAGCAGCTTAATGGCAGGGGCGATGCACACTGAAGCTTTCTTT. Its protein is CASSLMAGAMHTEAFF.

The V gene is TRBV6-5, the J gene TRBJ1-6; D perhaps matches TRBD1 (5 bases). V was pared by 2 bases and J by 9 bases, with 11 bases between. The V gene's germline CDR1 is MNHEY and CDR2 SVGAGI. The CDR3 totals 14 residues. The CDR3 spells CASSYGGDGSPLHF. Here the CDR3 DNA reads TGTGCCAGCAGTTACGGGGGTGATGGTTCACCCCTCCACTTT.

This chain uses TRBV21-1 with TRBJ1-2. TRBV21-1 is given as a pseudogene. The CDR3 is 9 amino acids. CDR3 region: CASRPGYTF. Written as DNA, the CDR3 is TGTGCCAGCAGGCCGGGCTACACCTTC.

This chain joins TRBV5-4 and TRBJ1-2, with 7 bases that match TRBD1. The CDR3 extends over 15 amino acids. V lost 4 bases, J lost 0 bases, and 6 bases stayed unmatched. Germline CDR1 SGHNT, CDR2 YYREEE (reference sequence). The CDR3 DNA follows: TGTGCCAGCAGCCGCTGGGACAGAGCTAACTATGGCTACACCTTC. This codes for CASSRWDRANYGYTF.